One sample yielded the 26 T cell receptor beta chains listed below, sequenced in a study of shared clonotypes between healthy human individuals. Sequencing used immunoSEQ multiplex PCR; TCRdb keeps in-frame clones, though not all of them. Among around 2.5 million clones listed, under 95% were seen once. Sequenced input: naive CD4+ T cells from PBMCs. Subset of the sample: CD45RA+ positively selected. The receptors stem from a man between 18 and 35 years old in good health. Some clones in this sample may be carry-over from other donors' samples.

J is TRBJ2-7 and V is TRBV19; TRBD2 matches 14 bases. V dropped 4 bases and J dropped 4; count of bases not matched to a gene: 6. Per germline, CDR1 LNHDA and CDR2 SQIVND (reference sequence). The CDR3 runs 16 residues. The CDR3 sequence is CASSTGTSGRGYEQYF. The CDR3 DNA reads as TGTGCCAGTAGTACCGGGACTAGCGGGAGAGGTTACGAGCAGTACTTC. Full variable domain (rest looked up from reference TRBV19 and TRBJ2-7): DGGITQSPKYLFRKEGQNVTLSCEQNLNHDAMYWYRQDPGQGLRLIYYSQIVNDFQKGDIAEGYSVSREKKESFPLTVTSAQKNPTAFYLCASSTGTSGRGYEQYFGPGTRLTVT.

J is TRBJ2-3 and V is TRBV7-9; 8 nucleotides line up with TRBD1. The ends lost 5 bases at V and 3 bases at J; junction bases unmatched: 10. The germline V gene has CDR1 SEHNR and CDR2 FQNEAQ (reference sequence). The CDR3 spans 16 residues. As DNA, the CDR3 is TGTGCCAGCAGCCCCTACCGAGACAGGGGAACAGATACGCAGTATTTT. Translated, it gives CASSPYRDRGTDTQYF.

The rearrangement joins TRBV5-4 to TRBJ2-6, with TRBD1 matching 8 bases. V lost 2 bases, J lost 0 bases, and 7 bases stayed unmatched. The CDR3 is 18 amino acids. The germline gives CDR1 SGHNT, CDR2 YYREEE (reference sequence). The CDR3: CASSLPGQEYSGANVLTF. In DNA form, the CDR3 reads TGTGCCAGCAGCTTACCGGGACAGGAGTACTCTGGGGCCAACGTCCTGACTTTC.

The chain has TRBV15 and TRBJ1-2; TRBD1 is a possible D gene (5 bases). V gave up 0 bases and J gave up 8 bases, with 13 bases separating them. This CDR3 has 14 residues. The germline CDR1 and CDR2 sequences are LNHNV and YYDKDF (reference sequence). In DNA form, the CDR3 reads TGTGCCACCAGCAGAGAGGGACCCCAGGCAGGCTACACCTTC. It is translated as CATSREGPQAGYTF.

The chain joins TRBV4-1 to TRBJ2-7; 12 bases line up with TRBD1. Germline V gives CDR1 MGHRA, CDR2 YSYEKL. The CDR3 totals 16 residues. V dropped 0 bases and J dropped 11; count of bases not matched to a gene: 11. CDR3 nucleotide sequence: TGCGCCAGCAGCCAAGAACACCGGGACAGGGGGCTCTTGGAGTACTTC. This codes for CASSQEHRDRGLLEYF.

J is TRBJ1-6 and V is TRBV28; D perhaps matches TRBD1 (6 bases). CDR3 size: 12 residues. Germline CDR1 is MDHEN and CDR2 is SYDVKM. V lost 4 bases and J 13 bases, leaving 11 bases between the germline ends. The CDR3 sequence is CASSYRTAPLHF. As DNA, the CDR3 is TGTGCCAGCAGTTACCGGACAGCCCCCCTCCACTTT.

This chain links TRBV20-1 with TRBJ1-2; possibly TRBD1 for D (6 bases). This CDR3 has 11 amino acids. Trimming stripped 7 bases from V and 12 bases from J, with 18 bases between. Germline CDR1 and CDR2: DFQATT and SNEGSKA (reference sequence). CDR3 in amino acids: CSEGSEQGDTF. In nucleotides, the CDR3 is TGCAGTGAAGGTTCCGAACAGGGAGACACCTTC.

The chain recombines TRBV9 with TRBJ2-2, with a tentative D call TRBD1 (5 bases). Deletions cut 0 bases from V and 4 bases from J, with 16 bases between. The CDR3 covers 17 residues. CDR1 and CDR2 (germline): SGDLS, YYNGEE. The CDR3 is CASSVATIGHSTGELFF. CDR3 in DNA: TGTGCCAGCAGCGTAGCTACAATCGGACACAGCACCGGGGAGCTGTTTTTT. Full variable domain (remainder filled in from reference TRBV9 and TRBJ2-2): DSGVTQTPKHLITATGQRVTLRCSPRSGDLSVYWYQQSLDQGLQFLIQYYNGEERAKGNILERFSAQQFPDLHSELNLSSLELGDSALYFCASSVATIGHSTGELFFGEGSRLTVL.

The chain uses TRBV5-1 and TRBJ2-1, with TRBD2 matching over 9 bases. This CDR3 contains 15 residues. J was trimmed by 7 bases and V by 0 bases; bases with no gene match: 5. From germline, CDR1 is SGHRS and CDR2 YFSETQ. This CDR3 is CASSLVTAGGNEQFF. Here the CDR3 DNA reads TGCGCCAGCAGCTTGGTAACGGCGGGAGGGAATGAGCAGTTCTTC.

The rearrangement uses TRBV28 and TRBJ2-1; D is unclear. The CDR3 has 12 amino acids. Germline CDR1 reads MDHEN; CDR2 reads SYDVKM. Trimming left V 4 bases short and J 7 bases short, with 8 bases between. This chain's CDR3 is CASSSQQNEQFF. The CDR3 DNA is TGTGCCAGCAGTTCTCAGCAGAATGAGCAGTTCTTC.

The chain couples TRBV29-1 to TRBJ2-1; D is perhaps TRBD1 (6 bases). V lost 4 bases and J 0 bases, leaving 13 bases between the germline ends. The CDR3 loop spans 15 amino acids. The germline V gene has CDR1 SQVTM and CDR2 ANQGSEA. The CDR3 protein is CSVGQVLSSYNEQFF. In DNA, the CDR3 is TGCAGCGTTGGACAGGTCCTTAGCTCCTACAATGAGCAGTTCTTC.

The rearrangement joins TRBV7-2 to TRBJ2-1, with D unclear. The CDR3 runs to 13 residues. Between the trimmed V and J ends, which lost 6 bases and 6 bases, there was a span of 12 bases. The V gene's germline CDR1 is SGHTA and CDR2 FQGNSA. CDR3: CASRHRLSNEQFF. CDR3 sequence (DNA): TGTGCCAGCAGGCACCGACTGTCCAATGAGCAGTTCTTC.

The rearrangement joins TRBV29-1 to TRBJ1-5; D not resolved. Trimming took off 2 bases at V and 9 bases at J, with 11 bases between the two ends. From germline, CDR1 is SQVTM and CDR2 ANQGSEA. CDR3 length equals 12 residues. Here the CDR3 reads CSVESGFGPQHF. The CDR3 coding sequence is TGCAGCGTTGAATCGGGGTTTGGGCCCCAGCATTTT.

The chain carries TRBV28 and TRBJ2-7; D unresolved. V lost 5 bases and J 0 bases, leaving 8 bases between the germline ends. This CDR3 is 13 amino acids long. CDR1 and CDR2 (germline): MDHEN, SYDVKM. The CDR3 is CASSPNFSYEQYF. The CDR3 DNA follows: TGTGCCAGCAGTCCCAACTTCTCCTACGAGCAGTACTTC.

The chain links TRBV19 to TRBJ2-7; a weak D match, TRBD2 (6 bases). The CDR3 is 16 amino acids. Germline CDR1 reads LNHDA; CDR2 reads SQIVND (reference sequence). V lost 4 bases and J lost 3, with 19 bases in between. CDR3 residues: CASSRNQRAAYYEQYF. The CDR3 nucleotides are TGTGCCAGTAGTAGGAATCAGCGGGCCGCCTACTACGAGCAGTACTTC.

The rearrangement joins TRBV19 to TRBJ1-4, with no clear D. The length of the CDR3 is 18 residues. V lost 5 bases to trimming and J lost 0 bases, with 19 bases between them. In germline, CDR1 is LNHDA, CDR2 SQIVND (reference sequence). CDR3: CASSYRVPQVATNEKLFF. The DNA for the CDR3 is TGTGCCAGTAGTTATCGCGTCCCACAAGTGGCAACTAATGAAAAACTGTTTTTT. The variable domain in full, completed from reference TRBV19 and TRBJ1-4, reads DGGITQSPKYLFRKEGQNVTLSCEQNLNHDAMYWYRQDPGQGLRLIYYSQIVNDFQKGDIAEGYSVSREKKESFPLTVTSAQKNPTAFYLCASSYRVPQVATNEKLFFGSGTQLSVL.

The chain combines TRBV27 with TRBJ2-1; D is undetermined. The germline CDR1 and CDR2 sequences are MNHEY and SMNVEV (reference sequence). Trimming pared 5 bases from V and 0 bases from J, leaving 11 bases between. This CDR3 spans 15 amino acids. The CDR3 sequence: CASSLSRNSYNEQFF. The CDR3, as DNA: TGTGCCAGCAGTCTTTCTCGAAACTCCTACAATGAGCAGTTCTTC.

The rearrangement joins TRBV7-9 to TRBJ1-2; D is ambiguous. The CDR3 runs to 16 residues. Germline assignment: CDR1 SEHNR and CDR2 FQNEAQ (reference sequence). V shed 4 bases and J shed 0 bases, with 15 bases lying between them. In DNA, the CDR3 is TGTGCCAGCAGCTCCGGTTGGACTTCTGCTAACTATGGCTACACCTTC. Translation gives CASSSGWTSANYGYTF.

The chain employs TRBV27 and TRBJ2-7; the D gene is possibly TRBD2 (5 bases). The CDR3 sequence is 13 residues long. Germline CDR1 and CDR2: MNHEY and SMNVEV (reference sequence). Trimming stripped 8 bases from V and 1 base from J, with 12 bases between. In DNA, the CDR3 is TGTGCCAGCTCGATACCGGGATCCTACGAGCAGTACTTC. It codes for CASSIPGSYEQYF.

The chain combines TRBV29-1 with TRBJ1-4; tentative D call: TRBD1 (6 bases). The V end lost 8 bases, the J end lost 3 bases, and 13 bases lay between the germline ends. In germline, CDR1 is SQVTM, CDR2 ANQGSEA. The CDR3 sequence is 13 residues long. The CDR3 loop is CSQQGPPNEKLFF. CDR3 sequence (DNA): TGCAGCCAACAGGGTCCTCCTAATGAAAAACTGTTTTTT.

The CDR3, as DNA: TGTGCCAGCAGCCAACCGGGTGCTAGCAATCAGCCCCAGCATTTT. This translates into CASSQPGASNQPQHF. The genes are TRBV7-2 and TRBJ1-5; D gene unclear. CDR1 is SGHTA, CDR2 FQGNSA, per germline. The CDR3 spans 15 residues. V dropped 5 bases and J dropped 0 bases, with 11 bases sitting between them.

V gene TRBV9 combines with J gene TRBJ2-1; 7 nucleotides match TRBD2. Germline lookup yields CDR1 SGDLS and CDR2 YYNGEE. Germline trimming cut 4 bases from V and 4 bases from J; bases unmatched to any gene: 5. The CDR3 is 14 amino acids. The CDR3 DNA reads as TGTGCCAGCAGCAGAGGGGAGGGGTACAATGAGCAGTTCTTC. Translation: CASSRGEGYNEQFF.

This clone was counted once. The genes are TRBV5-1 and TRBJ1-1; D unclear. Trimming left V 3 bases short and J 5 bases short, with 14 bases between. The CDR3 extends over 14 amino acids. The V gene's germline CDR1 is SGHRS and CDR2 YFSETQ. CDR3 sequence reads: CASSSSGGFTEAFF. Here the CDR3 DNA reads TGCGCCAGCAGCTCCTCAGGAGGCTTTACTGAAGCTTTCTTT.

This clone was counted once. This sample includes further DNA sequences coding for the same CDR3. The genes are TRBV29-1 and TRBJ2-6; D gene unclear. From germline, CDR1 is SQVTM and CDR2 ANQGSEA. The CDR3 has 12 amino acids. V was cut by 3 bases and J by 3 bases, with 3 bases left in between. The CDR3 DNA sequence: TGCAGCGTTGACGGTGGGGCCAACGTCCTGACTTTC. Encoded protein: CSVDGGANVLTF.

CDR3 residues: CSVEGGRGRQETQYF. As DNA, the CDR3 is TGCAGCGTTGAGGGCGGGCGTGGCAGACAAGAGACCCAGTACTTC. V gene TRBV29-1 combines with J gene TRBJ2-5; TRBD2 is a possible D gene (5 bases). CDR3 size: 15 residues. CDR1 and CDR2 (germline): SQVTM, ANQGSEA. Trimming stripped 3 bases from V and 2 bases from J, with 16 bases between. Using reference TRBV29-1 and TRBJ2-5 for the parts outside the CDR3, the full variable domain is SAVISQKPSRDICQRGTSLTIQCQVDSQVTMMFWYRQQPGQSLTLIATANQGSEATYESGFVIDKFPISRPNLTFSTLTVSNMSPEDSSIYLCSVEGGRGRQETQYFGPGTRLLVL.

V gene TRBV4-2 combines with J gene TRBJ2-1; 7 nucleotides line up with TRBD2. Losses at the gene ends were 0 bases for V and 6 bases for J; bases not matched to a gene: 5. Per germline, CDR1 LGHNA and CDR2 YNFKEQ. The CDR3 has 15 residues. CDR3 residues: CASSQDGPSGNEQFF. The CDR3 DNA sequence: TGTGCCAGCAGCCAAGATGGTCCTAGCGGCAATGAGCAGTTCTTC.